This is a list of T cell receptor beta chains from one sample in a study of vaccination effects on CD4 cells after COVID-19. These receptors' targets are unknown. Produced via immunoSEQ multiplex PCR; TCRdb's table is partial and in-frame only. The sample yields 35,000 to 40,000 clones, around 74% seen once. The sequenced sample was CD4+ T cells from PBMCs cultured without peptide, obtained before COVID-19 vaccination. The receptors were sampled from a human donor who received a COVID-19 vaccine. Both conserved end residues are part of each CDR3. A D gene is named only where the DNA matches it firmly. Expanded clones are given a class, and other clones once, few, many or no size at all.

>TRBV6-5|TRBJ1-4|-|-
TGTGCCAGCAGCGCAAGGGGACATTCGACTGAAAAACTGTTTTTT
CASSARGHSTEKLFF
>TRBV19|TRBJ2-2|-|TRBD2
TGTGCCAGTAGTAACCATGGAGCGGGGGAGAACACCGGGGAGCTGTTTTTT
CASSNHGAGENTGELFF
>TRBV11-2|TRBJ1-1|once|-
TGTGCCAGCAGCTTAGGAATCGCGAACACTGAAGCTTTCTTT
CASSLGIANTEAFF
>TRBV5-4|TRBJ2-1|-|-
TGTGCCAGCAGCTTGGAAGGGGGGGAACAGTTCTTC
CASSLEGGEQFF
>TRBV7-8|TRBJ2-2|-|-
TGTGCCAGCAGCTTGGCTGGGACACCGAACACCGGGGAGCTGTTTTTT
CASSLAGTPNTGELFF
>TRBV3-1/TRBV3-2|TRBJ1-2|-|TRBD1
TGTGCCAGCAGTTCTGGACAGGTTGTAGGCTACACCTTC
CASSSGQVVGYTF
>TRBV6-5|TRBJ1-5|-|TRBD1
TGTGCCAGCAACTGGGGCAGGGGGTCTCAGCCCCAGCATTTT
CASNWGRGSQPQHF
>TRBV28|TRBJ2-6|-|-
TGTGCCAGCAGTTTAGCCTCTGGGGCCAACGTCCTGACTTTC
CASSLASGANVLTF
>TRBV7-2|TRBJ1-1|few|-
TGTGCCAGCAGCTTAGTCCCCAGGCCGAACACTGAAGCTTTCTTT
CASSLVPRPNTEAFF
>TRBV20-1|TRBJ2-3|-|-
TGCAGTGCTAGTTCCGCGGAAGGCACAGATACGCAGTATTTT
CSASSAEGTDTQYF
>TRBV2|TRBJ1-1|-|-
TGTGCCAGCAGTGCGGGCATGAACACTGAAGCTTTCTTT
CASSAGMNTEAFF
>TRBV7-2|TRBJ1-2|-|-
TGTGCCAGCAGCAAAGGGGGGGGCTATGGCTACACCTTC
CASSKGGGYGYTF
>TRBV6-5|TRBJ2-7|few|TRBD2
TGTGCCAGCAGCGGGACTAGCGGGAGGGGCGAGCAGTACTTC
CASSGTSGRGEQYF
>TRBV18|TRBJ1-5|few|-
TGTGCCAGCTCACCATCGACGGACTTCAATCAGCCCCAGCATTTT
CASSPSTDFNQPQHF
>TRBV7-9|TRBJ1-2|few|-
TGTGCCAGCAGCTTACGGGCAGGGACTTATGGCTACACCTTC
CASSLRAGTYGYTF
>TRBV19|TRBJ2-7|-|-
TGTGCCAGTAGTATAGCGGTAGCAGGGGAGCAGTACTTC
CASSIAVAGEQYF
>TRBV5-1|TRBJ1-1|once|-
TGCGCCAGCAGCTTGGCAGGGGCACTGAACACTGAAGCTTTCTTT
CASSLAGALNTEAFF
>TRBV7-9|TRBJ1-5|few|-
TGTGCCAGCAGCTTCGGGGTTACAGGGAGGTTTGAGCATTTT
CASSFGVTGRFEHF
>TRBV6-5|TRBJ1-5|once|TRBD1
TGTGCCAGCAGTTATCAGGACAGGGGAAGGGGACAGCCCCAGCATTTT
CASSYQDRGRGQPQHF
>TRBV19|TRBJ1-1|-|-
TGTGCCAGTAGTATAGGACGGCAGAACACTGAAGCTTTCTTT
CASSIGRQNTEAFF
>TRBV5-4|TRBJ2-2|-|-
TGTGCCAGCAGCCCAATAGGATCAGCGGGACAGAGTCGCGGGGAGCTGTTTTTT
CASSPIGSAGQSRGELFF
>TRBV9|TRBJ2-1|-|TRBD2
TGTGCCAGCAGCGATCCCCTAGCGGGGTCGCACAATGAGCAGTTCTTC
CASSDPLAGSHNEQFF
>TRBV5-4|TRBJ1-5|-|-
TGTGCCAGCAGCTTCGACCCCGGGGGGAATCAGCCCCAGCATTTT
CASSFDPGGNQPQHF
>TRBV5-1|TRBJ2-2|few|TRBD1
TGCGCCAGCAGCCTTGGACAGGGGGGCCTGTCGGGGGAGCTGTTTTTT
CASSLGQGGLSGELFF
>TRBV27|TRBJ1-1|few|-
TGTGCCAGCAGTTCTCAGGGGCGGACTGAAGCTTTCTTT
CASSSQGRTEAFF
>TRBV18|TRBJ1-1|-|TRBD1
TGTGCCAGCTCGCTGAACAGGGGAGGGGACACTGAAGCTTTCTTT
CASSLNRGGDTEAFF
>TRBV29-1|TRBJ2-1|-|TRBD1
TGCAGCGTTGCACAAAACCGACAGGGGGAGCAGTTCTTC
CSVAQNRQGEQFF
>TRBV10-3|TRBJ1-1|-|-
TGTGCCAGCTTGACCGCCCCGAACACTGAAGCTTTCTTT
CASLTAPNTEAFF
>TRBV2|TRBJ1-2|-|TRBD1
TGTGCCAGCAGTGGCGGGACAGTCAACTATGGCTACACCTTC
CASSGGTVNYGYTF
>TRBV6-6|TRBJ2-7|-|-
TGTGCCAGCCGGGAGATCTCCTACGAGCAGTACTTC
CASREISYEQYF
>TRBV7-6|TRBJ2-5|-|TRBD2
TGTGCCAGCAGCGGGCCTAGCGGGGGGTTAAAAGAGACCCAGTACTTC
CASSGPSGGLKETQYF
>TRBV3-1/TRBV3-2|TRBJ2-7|-|-
TGTGCCAGCAGCCAATGGGGACATCCCTACGAGCAGTACTTC
CASSQWGHPYEQYF
>TRBV12-3/TRBV12-4|TRBJ1-1|-|TRBD1
TGTGCCAGCAGCCGGGGACAGGACACTGAAGCTTTCTTT
CASSRGQDTEAFF
>TRBV28|TRBJ1-3|-|-
TGTGCCAGCAGTCGACCCCTCCCCGGGTCCGGAAACACCATATATTTT
CASSRPLPGSGNTIYF
>TRBV5-1|TRBJ2-2|medium-sized|TRBD2
TGCGCCAGCAGGCTATGGGGGGGGAACACCGGGGAGCTGTTTTTT
CASRLWGGNTGELFF
>TRBV10-3|TRBJ1-6|few|TRBD1
TGTGCCATCAGGTCCGGGACAGGGGTAAATTCACCCCTCCACTTT
CAIRSGTGVNSPLHF
>TRBV19|TRBJ2-3|few|-
TGTGCCAGTAGTATAGGATCCCTAGGGGATACGCAGTATTTT
CASSIGSLGDTQYF
>TRBV20-1|TRBJ2-5|-|-
TGCAGTGCTACGCCGTGGCGAGCCCAGTACTTC
CSATPWRAQYF
>TRBV27|TRBJ2-1|-|TRBD1
TGTGCCAGCAGCCGACAGGGTCCGGTAAGAAATGAGCAGTTCTTC
CASSRQGPVRNEQFF
>TRBV24-1|TRBJ1-5|-|-
TGTGCCACCCAGAGTACGGGGAATCAGCCCCAGCATTTT
CATQSTGNQPQHF
>TRBV11-2|TRBJ1-5|-|-
TGTGCCTCCAGGAGGGGGGAGAGCAATCAGCCCCAGCATTTT
CASRRGESNQPQHF
>TRBV6-5|TRBJ1-2|few|TRBD1
TGTGCCAGCAGTTGGCAGGGGGCGAGTGGCTACACCTTC
CASSWQGASGYTF
>TRBV4-2|TRBJ1-4|-|-
TGTGCCAGCAGCCAAGATTGGCAGGTTAATGAAAAACTGTTTTTT
CASSQDWQVNEKLFF
>TRBV19|TRBJ1-2|-|-
TGTGCCAGTAGCCTAGGCCCTAACTATGGCTACACCTTC
CASSLGPNYGYTF
>TRBV5-1|TRBJ2-2|-|-
TGCGCCAGCAGCCTCAATGTCTTAGCGGCGAACACCGGGGAGCTGTTTTTT
CASSLNVLAANTGELFF
>TRBV6-6|TRBJ1-2|-|-
TGTGCCAGCAGCGATTGGGGGACCCACGGCTACACCTTC
CASSDWGTHGYTF
>TRBV20-1|TRBJ2-4|-|-
TGCAGTGCTAGTAAGGGGGGCAAAAACATTCAGTACTTC
CSASKGGKNIQYF
>TRBV11-2|TRBJ2-7|-|TRBD2
TGTGCCAGCAGCTCAAGCGGGAGGGCCTTTAAGTACGAGCAGTACTTC
CASSSSGRAFKYEQYF
>TRBV6-6|TRBJ2-7|-|-
TGTGCCAGCATGGGTAGAGACTACGAGCAGTACTTC
CASMGRDYEQYF
>TRBV5-1|TRBJ1-5|-|-
TGCGCCAGCAGCGGTGATCCAAATCAGCCCCAGCATTTT
CASSGDPNQPQHF
>TRBV19|TRBJ1-4|-|TRBD1
TGTGCCAGTAGTCCCGGGACAGGGACCGAAAAACTGTTTTTT
CASSPGTGTEKLFF
>TRBV7-9|TRBJ1-1|-|-
TGTGCCAGCAGCTTGGAACAAAACACTGAAGCTTTCTTT
CASSLEQNTEAFF